The 32 T cell receptor beta chains reported below all come from one sample, sequenced in a study of blood T cell repertoires in COVID-19. Some clones are missing from TCRdb's copy, which holds only in-frame ones; the method was immunoSEQ multiplex PCR. The table lists just under 35,000 clones, around 87% of them singletons. Sequenced input: peripheral blood. Source of these receptors: a human donor in a cohort sampled during active COVID-19.

This chain links TRBV24-1 with TRBJ1-1; D may be TRBD1 (5 bases). The germline gives CDR1 KGHDR, CDR2 SFDVKD. The ends were cut back, 7 bases at V and 4 bases at J, with 15 bases in the middle. The CDR3 has 14 residues. CDR3 in amino acids: CATSSTGAGTEAFF. The CDR3 DNA sequence: TGTGCCACCAGCTCAACAGGTGCAGGCACTGAAGCTTTCTTT.

This clone was counted a single time. The chain combines TRBV5-1 with TRBJ2-2, with D tentatively TRBD2 (5 bases). Germline CDR1 SGHRS, CDR2 YFSETQ. The CDR3 consists of 15 residues. V was trimmed by 1 base and J by 3 bases, leaving 10 bases between them. CDR3 nucleotides: TGCGCCAGCAGCTTGCGCGGGCGGGACACCGGGGAGCTGTTTTTT. Its protein product is CASSLRGRDTGELFF. Full variable domain (remainder filled in from reference TRBV5-1 and TRBJ2-2): KAGVTQTPRYLIKTRGQQVTLSCSPISGHRSVSWYQQTPGQGLQFLFEYFSETQRNKGNFPGRFSGRQFSNSRSEMNVSTLELGDSALYLCASSLRGRDTGELFFGEGSRLTVL.

V is TRBV3-1 (or the pseudogene TRBV3-2) and J is TRBJ2-5; D is perhaps TRBD2 (5 bases). CDR1 and CDR2 from the germline V gene are LGHDT and YNNKEL (reference sequence). V was cut by 1 base and J by 3 bases, with 12 bases left in between. CDR3 length: 15 residues. In DNA form, the CDR3 reads TGTGCCAGCAGCCAAGGTGGCCTAGCTAAAGAGACCCAGTACTTC. Protein product: CASSQGGLAKETQYF.

This chain connects TRBV6-6 to TRBJ2-1, with 10 bases aligning to TRBD2. The CDR3 covers 18 residues. The V gene end was trimmed by 5 bases and the J gene end by 5 bases; junction bases not matched to a gene: 15. Germline lookup yields CDR1 MNHNY and CDR2 SVGAGI (reference sequence). For the CDR3, the DNA is TGTGCCAGCAGTCGAAACGTACGACTAGCGGGTAGGAACAATGAGCAGTTCTTC. Its protein product is CASSRNVRLAGRNNEQFF.

The rearrangement uses TRBV6-2 or TRBV6-3 and TRBJ2-7, with 8 bases aligning to TRBD1. J was trimmed by 5 bases and V by 0 bases; bases with no gene match: 6. CDR1 is MNHEY and CDR2 is SVGEGT in the germline V gene. The CDR3 sequence is 15 residues long. The CDR3 reads CASSYSAGGFHEQYF. CDR3 nucleotide sequence: TGTGCCAGCAGTTACTCGGCAGGGGGCTTCCACGAGCAGTACTTC.

J is TRBJ1-2 and V is TRBV27, with a possible D match to TRBD1 (5 bases). The CDR3 runs to 14 residues. The germline V and J ends were trimmed by 5 bases and 2 bases, with 12 bases remaining between them. Germline V gene data show CDR1 as MNHEY and CDR2 as SMNVEV (reference sequence). The CDR3 here is CASSTGGGNYGYTF. The CDR3 DNA sequence: TGTGCCAGCAGTACAGGCGGGGGAAACTATGGCTACACCTTC.

The chain employs TRBV5-1 and TRBJ2-7; TRBD1 aligns across 7 bases. There are 15 residues in the CDR3. J was trimmed by 1 base and V by 1 base; bases with no gene match: 5. Germline V lookup: CDR1 SGHRS, CDR2 YFSETQ. The CDR3: CASSLYGDSSYEQYF. As DNA, the CDR3 is TGCGCCAGCAGCTTGTACGGGGACAGTTCCTACGAGCAGTACTTC.

The chain employs TRBV28 and TRBJ2-7; 10 bases are shared with TRBD2. With 5 bases clipped from V and 0 bases from J, the junction kept 4 bases outside the gene matches. CDR1 and CDR2 (germline): MDHEN, SYDVKM. The CDR3 totals 15 residues. The chain's CDR3 is CASSLGLADSYEQYF. The CDR3 DNA sequence: TGTGCCAGCAGTCTCGGACTAGCGGACTCCTACGAGCAGTACTTC.

This chain links TRBV7-9 with TRBJ2-5; weak D call: TRBD2 (5 bases). Germline V CDR1 and CDR2: SEHNR, FQNEAQ (reference sequence). Trimming pared 2 bases from V and 1 base from J, leaving 5 bases between. The CDR3 sequence is 13 residues long. The CDR3 loop is CASSLSGQETQYF. For the CDR3, the DNA is TGTGCCAGCAGCTTAAGCGGCCAAGAGACCCAGTACTTC.

The genes are TRBV11-3 and TRBJ2-1; 13 bases align to TRBD2. V was pared by 5 bases and J by 5 bases, with 3 bases of the junction left unmatched. CDR3 length equals 15 residues. The germline V gene encodes CDR1 SGHNT and CDR2 YENEEA. The CDR3 coding sequence is TGTGCCAGCAGCGGAGGGACTAGCGGGGACAATGAGCAGTTCTTC. Its protein product is CASSGGTSGDNEQFF.

About this clone: Other nucleotide sequences from this sample produce the same CDR3. The chain uses TRBV5-1 and TRBJ2-2; D unresolved. CDR1 is SGHRS, CDR2 YFSETQ, per germline. The CDR3 length is 15 residues. V lost 4 bases and J 2 bases, leaving 12 bases between the germline ends. The CDR3 protein is CASSLPAGNTGELFF. The CDR3 coding sequence is TGCGCCAGCAGCCTTCCCGCAGGAAACACCGGGGAGCTGTTTTTT.

The chain uses TRBV27 and TRBJ1-1; 7 bases are a match to TRBD1. CDR1 is MNHEY and CDR2 is SMNVEV in the germline V gene (reference sequence). V shed 7 bases and J 7 bases; nucleotides not matched to a gene: 9. CDR3 length: 13 amino acids. The CDR3 loop reads CASTGRQGIEAFF. CDR3 nucleotides: TGTGCCAGCACTGGACGACAGGGCATTGAAGCTTTCTTT.

The V and J genes are TRBV19 and TRBJ2-2, with D perhaps TRBD1 (6 bases). V lost 1 base, J lost 9 bases, and 15 bases lay in between. Looked up from germline, CDR1 is LNHDA and CDR2 is SQIVND (reference sequence). This CDR3 comprises 15 residues. Here the CDR3 reads CASSIVSQGYRELFF. The CDR3 nucleotides are TGTGCCAGTAGTATAGTTTCACAGGGTTATAGGGAGCTGTTTTTT.

V is TRBV18 and J is TRBJ2-2, with 7 bases matching TRBD1. V lost 2 bases to trimming and J lost 3 bases; unmatched junction nucleotides: 0. In germline, CDR1 is KGHSH, CDR2 LQKENI. The CDR3 is 14 amino acids. CDR3 in DNA: TGTGCCAGCTCACCAACAGGGGACACCGGGGAGCTGTTTTTT. Translation gives CASSPTGDTGELFF.

V gene TRBV10-3 combines with J gene TRBJ2-5, with 10 bases identical to TRBD2. The V segment lost 6 bases and the J segment 4 bases; nucleotides outside the gene matches: 8. The V gene's germline CDR1 is ENHRY and CDR2 SYGVKD. The CDR3 has 15 amino acids. CDR3 amino acids: CAIRSSGGGLETQYF. DNA of the CDR3: TGTGCCATCAGGAGCAGCGGGGGGGGTTTAGAGACCCAGTACTTC.

The V and J genes are TRBV24-1 and TRBJ1-1; no firm D call. Germline V lookup: CDR1 KGHDR, CDR2 SFDVKD. This CDR3 is 13 amino acids long. V lost 4 bases and J 6 bases, leaving 11 bases between the germline ends. This chain's CDR3 is CATSEARSPEAFF. CDR3 bases: TGTGCCACCAGTGAGGCAAGGAGCCCTGAAGCTTTCTTT.

This chain joins TRBV9 and TRBJ2-7, with TRBD1 identical over 8 bases. This CDR3 is 14 amino acids long. Germline-derived CDR1 and CDR2 are SGDLS and YYNGEE. The trim removed 4 bases at V and 3 bases at J, leaving 6 bases unmatched. The CDR3 sequence: CASSFGQGNYEQYF. The DNA for the CDR3 is TGTGCCAGCAGCTTTGGACAGGGCAACTACGAGCAGTACTTC. The full variable domain, in which reference TRBV9 and TRBJ2-7 provide the parts outside the CDR3, is DSGVTQTPKHLITATGQRVTLRCSPRSGDLSVYWYQQSLDQGLQFLIQYYNGEERAKGNILERFSAQQFPDLHSELNLSSLELGDSALYFCASSFGQGNYEQYFGPGTRLTVT.

This rearrangement joins TRBV5-8 to TRBJ2-1; 9 nucleotides match TRBD2. J lost 7 bases, V lost 0 bases, and 5 bases had no gene match. CDR3 length equals 15 residues. In germline, CDR1 is SGHTS, CDR2 YDEGEE. The CDR3: CASSLAAGGQNEQFF. Here the CDR3 DNA reads TGTGCCAGCAGCTTGGCGGCGGGGGGGCAGAATGAGCAGTTCTTC.

The rearrangement uses TRBV4-3 and TRBJ2-7; D perhaps matches TRBD2 (7 bases). There are 17 residues in the CDR3. The V gene lost 0 bases and the J gene lost 4 bases, with 19 bases spanning the gap. Germline loops: CDR1 LGHNA, CDR2 YSLEER. CDR3 protein: CASSQDRGAAERYEQYF. The CDR3 DNA is TGCGCCAGCAGCCAAGATCGGGGGGCCGCAGAACGATACGAGCAGTACTTC.

With regard to this clone: A read error may account for a junction end that differs from germline. The CDR3: CASSQDLDRSPVAF. CDR3 in DNA: TGTGCCAGCAGCCAAGATTTAGACAGGTCCCCCGTCGCCTTC. This chain connects TRBV4-2 to TRBJ1-2; D is perhaps TRBD1 (6 bases). The CDR3 extends over 14 amino acids. The germline V gene has CDR1 LGHNA and CDR2 YNFKEQ.

J is TRBJ1-4 and V is TRBV7-2; 9 bases agree with TRBD1. Germline trimming cut 5 bases from V and 8 bases from J; bases unmatched to any gene: 3. Germline V gene lookup returns CDR1 SGHTA and CDR2 FQGNSA. This CDR3 is built from 13 residues. The DNA of the CDR3 is TGTGCCAGCAGCCGGGACAGGGTGGAAAAACTGTTTTTT. This sequence encodes CASSRDRVEKLFF.

J is TRBJ2-5 and V is TRBV11-2; 13 nucleotides match TRBD2. J gave up 4 bases and V 5 bases, and 4 bases lay outside the gene matches. Germline loops: CDR1 SGHAT, CDR2 FQNNGV. This CDR3 contains 15 residues. This CDR3 is CASSRLAGGPETQYF. CDR3 nucleotides: TGTGCCAGCAGCCGACTAGCGGGGGGCCCAGAGACCCAGTACTTC.

The chain carries TRBV27 and TRBJ1-4; 7 bases match TRBD1. Per germline, CDR1 MNHEY and CDR2 SMNVEV (reference sequence). The V segment lost 3 bases and the J segment 7 bases; nucleotides outside the gene matches: 8. CDR3 length equals 15 residues. The CDR3 DNA reads TGTGCCAGCAGTTTTTACTTACAGGGGACTGAAAAACTGTTTTTT. Translation: CASSFYLQGTEKLFF.

Worth noting for this clone: The sample holds other DNA sequences that translate to the same CDR3. V is TRBV5-1 and J is TRBJ2-2; tentatively, D is TRBD1 (6 bases). Germline values: CDR1 SGHRS, CDR2 YFSETQ. CDR3 size: 14 residues. V shed 1 base and J shed 5 bases, with 9 bases lying between them. The CDR3, as DNA: TGCGCCAGCAGCTTGACAGGGAGTACCGGGGAGCTGTTTTTT. Its protein product is CASSLTGSTGELFF.

The chain couples TRBV6-4 to TRBJ2-1; D perhaps matches TRBD2 (5 bases). In germline, CDR1 is MRHNA, CDR2 SNTAGT. The CDR3 spans 13 residues. Trimming left V 2 bases short and J 4 bases short, with 6 bases between. CDR3 nucleotide sequence: TGTGCCAGCAGTGACGAGGGTTACAATGAGCAGTTCTTC. This encodes CASSDEGYNEQFF.

The chain combines TRBV2 with TRBJ2-7, with D possibly matching TRBD1 (5 bases). The CDR3 totals 11 residues. Germline V gene sequence: CDR1 SNHLY, CDR2 FYNNEI. V lost 4 bases, J lost 4 bases, and 5 bases lay in between. CDR3 coding DNA: TGTGCCAGCAGTGCAGGGTACGAGCAGTACTTC. Its translation is CASSAGYEQYF.

This sequence joins TRBV5-1 and TRBJ2-1; D might be TRBD1 (5 bases). Germline CDR1 SGHRS, CDR2 YFSETQ. CDR3 length: 14 amino acids. V lost 0 bases and J lost 4, with 8 bases in between. DNA for the CDR3: TGCGCCAGCAGCTTGGACAGGTCTTACAATGAGCAGTTCTTC. Translation: CASSLDRSYNEQFF.

In its sample, this clone was seen once. This chain connects TRBV28 to TRBJ2-6; D remains unclear. The ends were cut back, 9 bases at V and 1 base at J, with 4 bases in the middle. Looked up from germline, CDR1 is MDHEN and CDR2 is SYDVKM. This CDR3 comprises 12 residues. CDR3 loop: CASKSGANVLTF. The CDR3 coding sequence is TGTGCCAGTAAATCTGGGGCCAACGTCCTGACTTTC.

The gene calls are TRBV2 and TRBJ1-4; 9 nucleotides match TRBD1. The CDR3 loop spans 16 amino acids. V trimming: 4 bases; J trimming: 8 bases; junction bases outside the gene matches: 11. Per germline, CDR1 SNHLY and CDR2 FYNNEI. The CDR3 spells CASSGDRALVGEKLFF. The CDR3 DNA follows: TGTGCCAGCAGTGGGGACAGGGCATTAGTAGGGGAAAAACTGTTTTTT.

The CDR3 DNA follows: TGTGCCAGCACCGAAACTAGCGGGGGCTACCAAGAGACCCAGTACTTC. Amino acid sequence: CASTETSGGYQETQYF. This chain joins TRBV7-6 and TRBJ2-5, with 11 bases aligning to TRBD2. Germline assignment: CDR1 SGHVS and CDR2 FNYEAQ. J was trimmed by 0 bases and V by 7 bases; bases with no gene match: 7. The CDR3 has 16 residues.

The V gene is TRBV5-1, the J gene TRBJ2-7, with D uncertain. Trimming removed 0 bases at V and 1 base at J, with 11 bases between. CDR1 is SGHRS, CDR2 YFSETQ, per germline. The CDR3 loop spans 15 amino acids. CDR3 nucleotide sequence: TGCGCCAGCAGCTTGGATCCCGACACATCCTACGAGCAGTACTTC. Its translation: CASSLDPDTSYEQYF.

J is TRBJ2-3 and V is TRBV5-1, with 10 bases aligning to TRBD1. The CDR3 length is 16 residues. J lost 4 bases, V lost 4 bases, and 9 bases had no gene match. CDR1 and CDR2 from the germline V gene are SGHRS and YFSETQ. For the CDR3, the DNA is TGCGCCAGCAGCGAAGACAGGGGGCTATTTGCAGATACGCAGTATTTT. This translates into CASSEDRGLFADTQYF.